This TCR beta chain was sequenced in a study of technical replicates of blood from a few donors. Sequenced by immunoSEQ multiplex PCR; TCRdb stores in-frame clones only, minus some. The sample has more than 65,000 clones; nearly 96% are singletons. V was clipped by 2 bases and J by 8 bases; unmatched bases: 7. CDR3 length: 15 residues. Germline assignment: CDR1 SGHDT and CDR2 YYEEEE. The sequenced material came from T cells isolated from PBMCs. The receptor's source is a human donor in good health. The chain employs TRBV5-6 and TRBJ1-4; TRBD1 matches 9 bases. In nucleotides, the CDR3 is TGTGCCAGCAGCTTTATTGGGACAGGGAAAGAAAAACTGTTTTTT. Its protein product is CASSFIGTGKEKLFF.